The 26 T cell receptor beta chains presented below share a single source sample, sequenced in a study of cytomegalovirus exposure and HLA in healthy donors. Primers included in the PCR were 60 Vbeta and 13 Jbeta primers. The protocol was immunoSEQ multiplex PCR, while the TCRdb copy is restricted to in-frame clones and leaves out a portion. The sample includes about 150,000 clones, around 74% of them seen just once. What was sequenced was PBMCs. The receptors stem from a man younger than 30 in good health and CMV-seronegative.

The chain carries TRBV5-6 and TRBJ1-2; D is perhaps TRBD1 (5 bases). The ends were cut back, 0 bases at V and 3 bases at J, with 12 bases in the middle. Germline V gene sequence: CDR1 SGHDT, CDR2 YYEEEE. The CDR3 contains 15 residues. CDR3 in amino acids: CASSLVTGRHYGYTF. The CDR3 DNA is TGTGCCAGCAGCTTGGTAACAGGACGGCACTATGGCTACACCTTC.

This clone occurred a few times. The junction departs from germline at one end; a sequencing error may be responsible. J is TRBJ2-4 and V is TRBV4-3; 13 bases are a match to TRBD2. Germline V gene lookup returns CDR1 LGHNA and CDR2 YSLEER. The CDR3 consists of 17 residues. The CDR3 DNA reads TGCGCCAGCGCCAGACTAGCGGGGGGCCCCGCCAAAAACAGTCAGTACTTC. Protein: CASARLAGGPAKNSQYF.

V and J are TRBV27 and TRBJ2-3, with TRBD1 matching 8 bases. Trimming at V came to 0 bases and at J to 4 bases, leaving 3 bases not matched to a gene. Germline V gives CDR1 MNHEY, CDR2 SMNVEV (reference sequence). The CDR3 covers 15 residues. CDR3 residues: CASSLSHRGADTQYF. CDR3 sequence (DNA): TGTGCCAGCAGTTTATCCCACAGGGGGGCAGATACGCAGTATTTT.

This rearrangement joins TRBV27 to TRBJ2-7, with D perhaps matching TRBD2 (5 bases). Germline V lookup: CDR1 MNHEY, CDR2 SMNVEV (reference sequence). Trimming left V 7 bases short and J 6 bases short, with 22 bases between. This CDR3 is built from 15 residues. CDR3 in amino acids: CASTPLDGESFEQYF. The CDR3 DNA reads TGTGCCAGCACCCCATTAGACGGGGAGTCATTCGAGCAGTACTTC.

The chain is built from TRBV28 and TRBJ2-5, with 7 bases lining up with TRBD2. Germline-derived CDR1 and CDR2 are MDHEN and SYDVKM. The J segment lost 10 bases and the V segment lost 11 bases, leaving 7 bases of the junction unmatched. This CDR3 has 10 residues. The DNA for the CDR3 is TGTGCCGCGGGGGACCTGGGCCAGTACTTC. Protein sequence: CAAGDLGQYF. The whole variable domain, filled in from reference TRBV28 and TRBJ2-5, reads DVKVTQSSRYLVKRTGEKVFLECVQDMDHENMFWYRQDPGLGLRLIYFSYDVKMKEKGDIPEGYSVSREKKERFSLILESASTNQTSMYLCAAGDLGQYFGPGTRLLVL.

J is TRBJ2-4 and V is TRBV5-1, with 7 bases lining up with TRBD2. Germline V lookup: CDR1 SGHRS, CDR2 YFSETQ. Trimming at V came to 3 bases and at J to 0 bases, leaving 3 bases not matched to a gene. This CDR3 spans 15 amino acids. The CDR3 bases are TGCGCCAGCAGCTCCCCGGGGGGAGCCAAAAACATTCAGTACTTC. Translation gives CASSSPGGAKNIQYF.

In its sample, this clone was seen a few times. The V call is TRBV5-1, the J call TRBJ2-5; a weak D match, TRBD1 (7 bases). The V gene's germline CDR1 is SGHRS and CDR2 YFSETQ. The CDR3 spans 15 residues. V was shortened by 5 bases and J by 2 bases, with 16 bases between the two germline ends. The CDR3 region has the DNA TGCGCCAGCAGAAATATGCGGGACAGTCAAGAGACCCAGTACTTC. Its protein is CASRNMRDSQETQYF.

V gene TRBV10-1 combines with J gene TRBJ1-3; unclear D gene. V was clipped by 8 bases and J by 4 bases, with 18 bases between them. The CDR3 length is 15 residues. Per the germline V gene, CDR1 is WNHNN and CDR2 is SYGVQD (reference sequence). CDR3 sequence (DNA): TGCGCCAGCCAGCAGACCGGCGGGCCGGGAAACACCATATATTTT. Protein: CASQQTGGPGNTIYF.

The chain is built from TRBV28 and TRBJ2-3; TRBD1 might be the D (7 bases). V was pared by 6 bases and J by 2 bases, with 21 bases between. The CDR3 totals 17 residues. The germline V gene encodes CDR1 MDHEN and CDR2 SYDVKM. The CDR3 region is CASSSRGQRITTDTQYF. CDR3 bases: TGTGCCAGCAGCTCGCGGGGACAGAGAATAACCACAGATACGCAGTATTTT.

This rearrangement joins TRBV5-1 to TRBJ2-3, with D possibly TRBD1 on 5 matching bases. V lost 1 base to trimming and J lost 1 base, with 19 bases between them. This CDR3 region has 18 residues. Germline V CDR1 and CDR2: SGHRS, YFSETQ. The CDR3 DNA sequence: TGCGCCAGCAGCTTGAGCCCCTCAAAGGGCAGGGGCACAGATACGCAGTATTTT. This encodes CASSLSPSKGRGTDTQYF.

This clone has only a few counts. V gene TRBV4-2 combines with J gene TRBJ2-7; TRBD2 matches 16 bases. Trimming at V came to 3 bases and at J to 2 bases, leaving 10 bases not matched to a gene. The CDR3 has 19 amino acids. Germline CDR1 and CDR2: LGHNA and YNFKEQ. CDR3 sequence (DNA): TGTGCCAGCAGCCAGGGGACTAGCGGGGGGGGGTCCGTAACCTACGAGCAGTACTTC. Its protein is CASSQGTSGGGSVTYEQYF.

The gene calls are TRBV19 and TRBJ2-2, with D perhaps matching TRBD2 (6 bases). Trimming shortened V by 5 bases and J by 4 bases, and 17 bases separated the two germline ends. Germline loops: CDR1 LNHDA, CDR2 SQIVND (reference sequence). The CDR3 totals 16 residues. The CDR3 reads CASSLPPGAGTGELFF. CDR3 DNA: TGTGCCAGTAGTCTCCCCCCGGGAGCTGGCACCGGGGAGCTGTTTTTT. Drawing the rest from reference TRBV19 and TRBJ2-2, the complete variable domain is DGGITQSPKYLFRKEGQNVTLSCEQNLNHDAMYWYRQDPGQGLRLIYYSQIVNDFQKGDIAEGYSVSREKKESFPLTVTSAQKNPTAFYLCASSLPPGAGTGELFFGEGSRLTVL.

The rearrangement joins TRBV5-1 to TRBJ2-3, with 8 bases that match TRBD1. CDR1 is SGHRS and CDR2 is YFSETQ in the germline V gene. This CDR3 has 12 amino acids. V was clipped by 4 bases and J by 10 bases; unmatched bases: 5. CDR3 in amino acids: CASSVTGEPQYF. The CDR3 DNA follows: TGCGCCAGCAGCGTGACAGGGGAGCCGCAGTATTTT.

V usage is TRBV7-6 and J usage is TRBJ1-3, with D perhaps matching TRBD1 (5 bases). Looked up from germline, CDR1 is SGHVS and CDR2 is FNYEAQ. V was pared by 4 bases and J by 0 bases, with 10 bases between. CDR3 length equals 15 residues. The CDR3 loop reads CASSSGQASGNTIYF. CDR3 in DNA: TGTGCCAGCAGCTCCGGACAAGCCTCTGGAAACACCATATATTTT.

The V and J genes are TRBV5-6 and TRBJ1-1; the D gene is possibly TRBD1 (6 bases). The CDR3 contains 15 residues. The V gene lost 0 bases and the J gene lost 5 bases, with 14 bases spanning the gap. Germline V CDR1 and CDR2: SGHDT, YYEEEE. This CDR3 reads CASSLGWGGRTEAFF. The CDR3 DNA follows: TGTGCCAGCAGCTTGGGTTGGGGGGGCCGGACTGAAGCTTTCTTT.

The chain couples TRBV29-1 to TRBJ2-2; the D gene is possibly TRBD1 (7 bases). Trimming shortened V by 7 bases and J by 2 bases, and 14 bases separated the two germline ends. The CDR3 length is 14 residues. The germline V gene has CDR1 SQVTM and CDR2 ANQGSEA. The CDR3 is CSATRGVNTGELFF. DNA of the CDR3: TGCAGCGCCACCAGGGGGGTTAACACCGGGGAGCTGTTTTTT.

For the CDR3, the DNA is TGTGCCAGCAGTGACCGGGACTTCCTCTACGAGCAGTACGTC. This sequence encodes CASSDRDFLYEQYV. This rearrangement joins TRBV6-1 to TRBJ2-7; D perhaps matches TRBD2 (6 bases). This CDR3 has 14 amino acids. V was trimmed by 3 bases and J by 3 bases, leaving 12 bases between them. Looked up from germline, CDR1 is MNHNS and CDR2 is SASEGT.

This chain uses TRBV27 with TRBJ2-1; 11 bases align to TRBD2. This CDR3 comprises 15 residues. V lost 8 bases, J lost 2 bases, and 5 bases stayed unmatched. Looked up from germline, CDR1 is MNHEY and CDR2 is SMNVEV (reference sequence). Here the CDR3 reads CASGTSGPTYNEQFF. The CDR3 DNA follows: TGTGCCAGCGGGACTAGCGGACCTACCTACAATGAGCAGTTCTTC.

The chain uses TRBV27 and TRBJ2-5; 8 positions agree with TRBD1. The DNA end is a closer match to TRBJ2-7, so the J assignment may be wrong. CDR3 length: 13 residues. CDR1 is MNHEY, CDR2 SMNVEV, per germline (reference sequence). CDR3 DNA: TGTGCCAGCAGTAGACAGGGGTCCCACGAGCAGTACTTC. Its protein product is CASSRQGSHEQYF.

The count of this clone is one. The rearrangement links TRBV5-4 to TRBJ2-7; the D gene is possibly TRBD2 (5 bases). Germline CDR1 SGHNT, CDR2 YYREEE (reference sequence). The CDR3 covers 13 residues. V was trimmed by 0 bases and J by 5 bases, leaving 9 bases between them. CDR3 in amino acids: CASSLGGSDEQYV. CDR3 bases: TGTGCCAGCAGCTTGGGGGGTAGCGACGAGCAGTACGTC.

This chain uses TRBV10-3 with TRBJ1-2; 9 nucleotides agree with TRBD1. This CDR3 is built from 16 residues. The germline V gene has CDR1 ENHRY and CDR2 SYGVKD. V was clipped by 4 bases and J by 4 bases; unmatched bases: 10. The chain's CDR3 is CAISAVQEGQGYGYTF. The CDR3 bases are TGTGCCATCAGTGCAGTCCAGGAGGGACAGGGCTATGGCTACACCTTC.

The chain couples TRBV18 to TRBJ2-7, with TRBD2 matching over 10 bases. Germline loops: CDR1 KGHSH, CDR2 LQKENI. J lost 7 bases, V lost 5 bases, and 11 bases had no gene match. This CDR3 has 15 residues. CDR3 bases: TGTGCCAGCTCAGGACAAGCGGGGGGGCGTGATGAGCAGTACTTC. It translates to CASSGQAGGRDEQYF.

The chain employs TRBV28 and TRBJ1-1; TRBD1 is a possible D gene (5 bases). Trimming removed 4 bases at V and 5 bases at J, with 17 bases between. CDR3 length: 15 residues. The germline V gene encodes CDR1 MDHEN and CDR2 SYDVKM. Written as DNA, the CDR3 is TGTGCCAGCAGTTACCCTGGGACCCGGGGGACTGAAGCTTTCTTT. Its translation is CASSYPGTRGTEAFF.

The chain is built from TRBV6-5 and TRBJ1-5, with 7 bases lining up with TRBD1. The CDR3 is made up of 15 amino acids. Germline V gene lookup returns CDR1 MNHEY and CDR2 SVGAGI. With V trimmed by 4 bases and J by 0 bases, 3 bases remained unmatched. The CDR3 sequence: CASSLTGASNQPQHF. The CDR3 DNA sequence: TGTGCCAGCAGTTTAACAGGGGCTAGCAATCAGCCCCAGCATTTT.

The V gene is TRBV5-1, the J gene TRBJ2-2; D may be TRBD1 (5 bases). Germline lookup yields CDR1 SGHRS and CDR2 YFSETQ. Trimming stripped 0 bases from V and 4 bases from J, with 10 bases between. CDR3 length: 15 amino acids. The CDR3 DNA follows: TGCGCCAGCAGCTTGGAAGGGGCGTCCACCGGGGAGCTGTTTTTT. Amino acid sequence: CASSLEGASTGELFF.

This rearrangement joins TRBV6-5 to TRBJ1-3; D might be TRBD1 (6 bases). CDR3 length equals 15 residues. V lost 6 bases to trimming and J lost 5 bases, with 17 bases between them. Germline V gives CDR1 MNHEY, CDR2 SVGAGI. The CDR3: CASRTHRDSRNTIYF. CDR3 DNA sequence: TGTGCCAGCAGGACCCACAGGGATTCTAGAAACACCATATATTTT.